A selection of T cell receptor beta chains follows, all from one sample in a study of T cells after yellow fever vaccination. TCRdb analysed the 5' RACE reads with MiXCR anew, one entry per CDR3 protein. The sample includes 100,000 to 150,000 distinct CDR3 sequences, approximately 7% of them seen just once. The sample in question was CD4+ T cells sorted from PBMCs, obtained approximately 11 days after the first yellow fever vaccination. The receptors here all came from a man aged 18-30 years who received the YFV17D yellow fever vaccine. Both conserved end residues are part of each CDR3. Fields, in order: D gene, clone size, J gene, V gene, CDR3 protein, CDR3 DNA. The D gene is left open where the match is weak. Size is omitted from some rows. Given values are once, few, many or a class for expanded clones.

.	many	TRBJ1-6	TRBV27	CASSTPGSYSPLHF	TGTGCCAGCAGTACCCCAGGGTCTTATTCACCCCTCCACTTT
TRBD1	many	TRBJ2-3	TRBV6-4	CASSGQGQDTQYF	TGTGCCAGCAGTGGACAGGGGCAGGATACGCAGTATTTT
.	.	TRBJ2-5	TRBV7-9	CASAPSWAETQYF	TGTGCCAGCGCCCCGAGCTGGGCGGAGACCCAGTACTTC
.	many	TRBJ1-1	TRBV12-3/TRBV12-4	CASRGASNTEAFF	TGTGCCAGCAGAGGGGCTTCGAACACTGAAGCTTTCTTT
TRBD2	few	TRBJ2-1	TRBV12-3/TRBV12-4	CACRAHFSGGFSYNEQFF	TGTGCCTGCAGAGCCCACTTCAGCGGGGGGTTCTCCTACAATGAGCAGTTCTTC
.	.	TRBJ2-1	TRBV18	CASSPVSEQFF	TGTGCCAGCTCACCCGTCTCTGAGCAGTTCTTC
TRBD2	few	TRBJ2-4	TRBV28	CASSGGGRLIQYF	TGTGCCAGCAGTGGGGGGGGGAGGCTCATTCAGTACTTC
TRBD2	many	TRBJ2-1	TRBV20-1	CSARVPAGGPEQFF	TGCAGTGCTAGAGTCCCAGCGGGGGGGCCTGAGCAGTTCTTC
TRBD1	many	TRBJ2-4	TRBV11-2	CASSSPGTGVNIQYF	TGTGCCAGCAGTTCTCCCGGGACAGGGGTCAACATTCAGTACTTC
TRBD2	many	TRBJ2-1	TRBV20-1	CSAGRRGVHNEQFF	TGCAGTGCTGGCCGGCGGGGGGTCCACAATGAGCAGTTCTTC
TRBD1	many	TRBJ1-1	TRBV27	CASSFGAGGGTEAFF	TGTGCCAGCAGTTTCGGGGCAGGGGGCGGCACTGAAGCTTTCTTT
.	many	TRBJ1-5	TRBV24-1	CATSDFLGDQPQHF	TGTGCCACCAGTGATTTTCTTGGGGATCAGCCCCAGCATTTT
.	.	TRBJ2-4	TRBV12-3/TRBV12-4	CASSLQPTLAKNIQYF	TGTGCCAGCAGCCTTCAGCCAACCTTAGCCAAAAACATTCAGTACTTC
.	many	TRBJ2-3	TRBV11-2	CASSLGSPASTDTQYF	TGTGCCAGCAGCTTAGGCAGCCCGGCTAGCACAGATACGCAGTATTTT
.	many	TRBJ2-1	TRBV20-1	CSWGGASYNEQFF	TGCAGTTGGGGGGGCGCCTCCTACAATGAGCAGTTCTTC